This T cell receptor (beta chain) is drawn from a study of T cells in Graves' hyperthyroidism and ophthalmopathy. Note on this clonotype: Antigen: not known.

Broader study findings: Separation of ophthalmopathy from stable hyperthyroidism was achieved by a 13 V-J model.

Germline loops: CDR1 SGHKS, CDR2 YYEKEE (reference sequence). The CDR3 loop spans 15 amino acids. Trimming took 4 bases from V and 5 from J; bases not matched to a gene: 3. RNA transcripts were the template for amplifying TCR beta CDR3 regions. Using the HTBI primer set, a first-round RT-PCR was run on the TCR CDR3. TCRdb ran MiXCR on the multiplex PCR reads and lists one entry per CDR3 protein. The sample records fewer than 850,000 distinct CDR3 sequences, 17% being singletons. The TCR comes from a man aged 45 to 65 with Graves' hyperthyroidism. Specimen: blood. This chain joins TRBV5-5 and TRBJ2-2; 12 bases match TRBD2. In DNA, the CDR3 is TGTGCCAGCAGCCGGACTAGCGGGATAACCGGGGAGCTGTTTTTT. Protein product: CASSRTSGITGELFF.